One sample yielded the 2 T cell receptor beta chains listed below, sequenced in a study of T cell repertoires in cytomegalovirus infection. The antigens for these receptors are not known. TCRdb re-called the reads through MiXCR, storing one row per CDR3 protein. The sample has a few hundred thousand distinct CDR3 sequences; 20% to 30% are singletons. The sequencing here drew on cultured PBMCs, taken from culture after CMV antigen stimulation. All receptors derive from a human donor in good health (CMV status not recorded). Some clones in this sample may be carry-over from other donors' samples.

V usage is TRBV7-3 and J usage is TRBJ2-3; D gene ambiguous. V lost 2 bases to trimming and J lost 4 bases, with 7 bases between them. CDR3 length equals 13 residues. CDR1 is SGHTA, CDR2 FQGTGA, per germline. DNA of the CDR3: TGTGCCAGCAGCTTAGACCCGTCAGATACGCAGTATTTT. This encodes CASSLDPSDTQYF.

The rearrangement links TRBV6-2 or TRBV6-3 to TRBJ2-3, with 7 bases identical to TRBD2. Germline values: CDR1 MNHEY, CDR2 SVGEGT. V shed 6 bases and J 0 bases; nucleotides not matched to a gene: 3. The CDR3 is 14 residues long. The CDR3 coding sequence is TGTGCCAGCAGCAAGCGGGATAGCACAGATACGCAGTATTTT. As protein: CASSKRDSTDTQYF.